The clone carrying this T cell receptor beta chain was detected many times. The authors made cDNA by 5'RACE with 10-nucleotide random UMIs. Using its own MiXCR run on the 5' RACE reads, TCRdb lists one record per CDR3 protein. This table has over 45,000 distinct CDR3 sequences, approximately 6.2% appearing once. This sample is part of a study of neurological immune-mediated disorders. The CDR3 is made up of 15 amino acids. V lost 0 bases and J lost 2, with 10 bases in between. From germline, CDR1 is LNHNV and CDR2 YYDKDF (reference sequence). The TCR originated in a woman aged 18-29 years with multiple sclerosis. V is TRBV15 and J is TRBJ1-1; a weak D match, TRBD1 (5 bases). The source material was CD4+ T cells from blood. Here the CDR3 reads CATSREKGVNTEAFF. Here the CDR3 DNA reads TGTGCCACCAGCAGAGAAAAAGGGGTAAACACTGAAGCTTTCTTT.